Shown below are 10 T cell receptor beta chains from a single sample sequenced in a study of CD8 T cells in ankylosing spondylitis. MiXCR, applied by TCRdb to the 5' RACE reads, yields one record per CDR3 protein. The table includes hundreds of thousands of distinct CDR3 sequences, 10% to 13% detected once. The sequencing input was blood, either unsorted or a sorted T cell fraction (not recorded which). These receptors were obtained from a male donor with ankylosing spondylitis or in good health (not recorded which).

This clonotype has a count of ten or more. The rearrangement links TRBV6-1 to TRBJ1-1; the match to TRBD1 covers 7 bases. The germline V gene encodes CDR1 MNHNS and CDR2 SASEGT. The CDR3 runs to 14 residues. J lost 7 bases, V lost 5 bases, and 10 bases had no gene match. This CDR3 reads CASSPRDSLFEAFF. The CDR3 DNA reads as TGTGCCAGCAGTCCTCGGGACAGTCTTTTTGAAGCTTTCTTT.

This clonotype turned up a few times. The chain uses TRBV5-6 and TRBJ2-5, with 9 bases fitting TRBD1. The J segment lost 4 bases and the V segment lost 4 bases, leaving 5 bases of the junction unmatched. In germline, CDR1 is SGHDT, CDR2 YYEEEE. This CDR3 has 14 amino acids. Here the CDR3 DNA reads TGTGCCAGCAGCAAAACAGGGGGCGGAGAGACCCAGTACTTC. Translated: CASSKTGGGETQYF. Supplemented by reference TRBV5-6 and TRBJ2-5, the full variable domain reads DAGVTQSPTHLIKTRGQQVTLRCSPKSGHDTVSWYQQALGQGPQFIFQYYEEEERQRGNFPDRFSGHQFPNYSSELNVNALLLGDSALYLCASSKTGGGETQYFGPGTRLLVL.

This clonotype was observed many times. The CDR3 DNA follows: TGTGCCAGCAGTTACTCGATAGGTGAGGGTCGAAGGAATACGCAGTATTTT. Translated: CASSYSIGEGRRNTQYF. This rearrangement joins TRBV6-5 to TRBJ2-3; the D gene is possibly TRBD2 (5 bases). CDR1 and CDR2 from the germline V gene are MNHEY and SVGAGI. Trimming left V 0 bases short and J 7 bases short, with 20 bases between. The CDR3 totals 17 residues.

As DNA, the CDR3 is TGTGCCAGCAGCCTACAGGGGGCGGACTATGGCTACACCTTC. Protein: CASSLQGADYGYTF. The chain couples TRBV2 to TRBJ1-2; 9 positions agree with TRBD1. The V gene's germline CDR1 is SNHLY and CDR2 FYNNEI. After removal of 6 bases from V and 3 bases from J, the junction contained 5 bases not matched to a gene. CDR3 size: 14 residues.

The sample holds many counts of this clonotype. This chain joins TRBV20-1 and TRBJ2-1; 14 bases map to TRBD2. The V gene's germline CDR1 is DFQATT and CDR2 SNEGSKA (reference sequence). This CDR3 has 16 residues. Losses at the gene ends were 3 bases for V and 4 bases for J; bases not matched to a gene: 5. CDR3 nucleotides: TGCAGTGCTAGTCGACTAGCGGGGGGGGAGTACAATGAGCAGTTCTTC. Amino acid sequence: CSASRLAGGEYNEQFF.

V is TRBV6-1 and J is TRBJ2-2; 10 nucleotides match TRBD2. Germline assignment: CDR1 MNHNS and CDR2 SASEGT. CDR3 length equals 15 residues. V lost 6 bases and J lost 3; bases outside the gene matches: 4. The CDR3 DNA reads TGTGCCAGCAGCGTTCTAGCGGGGGACACCGGGGAGCTGTTTTTT. Translation gives CASSVLAGDTGELFF.

The J gene is TRBJ1-1, the V gene TRBV5-1; 7 nucleotides match TRBD1. There are 14 residues in the CDR3. Losses at the gene ends were 3 bases for V and 7 bases for J; bases not matched to a gene: 9. The germline gives CDR1 SGHRS, CDR2 YFSETQ. This CDR3 reads CASSWGQSRNEAFF. The DNA for the CDR3 is TGCGCCAGCAGCTGGGGACAGAGCCGGAATGAAGCTTTCTTT.

The chain recombines TRBV7-9 with TRBJ1-5, with 8 nucleotides matching TRBD1. The CDR3 is 15 residues long. V was clipped by 4 bases and J by 6 bases; unmatched bases: 8. Germline CDR1 reads SEHNR; CDR2 reads FQNEAQ (reference sequence). CDR3 sequence reads: CASSSDRERGQPQHF. CDR3 coding DNA: TGTGCCAGCAGCTCGGACAGGGAAAGGGGTCAGCCCCAGCATTTT.

The sample holds many counts of this clonotype. The chain recombines TRBV12-3 or TRBV12-4 with TRBJ2-7; 8 nucleotides line up with TRBD2. V gave up 3 bases and J gave up 3 bases; unmatched junction bases: 1. There are 13 residues in the CDR3. In DNA form, the CDR3 reads TGTGCCAGCAGTTTCGGGAGGGACTACGAGCAGTACTTC. As protein: CASSFGRDYEQYF.

This clonotype showed up just a few times. This chain connects TRBV30 to TRBJ1-2; TRBD1 is a possible D gene (6 bases). This CDR3 comprises 12 residues. Germline-derived CDR1 and CDR2 are GTSNPN and SVGIG (reference sequence). V was shortened by 4 bases and J by 4 bases, with 10 bases between the two germline ends. CDR3 coding DNA: TGTGCCTGGAACAGGGACGGCTATGGCTACACCTTC. Translation gives CAWNRDGYGYTF.